This T cell receptor (beta chain) was captured by sequencing in a study of neurological immune-mediated disorders. Study-wide points: None of the CDR3 amino acid sequences of expanded clones recurred across subjects, suggesting private repertoires in all groups. The highest TCR clonal expansion occurred in HTLV-1-associated myelopathy; multiple sclerosis fell below healthy controls.

CDR1 SGHVS and CDR2 FNYEAQ come from the germline V gene. The trim removed 2 bases at V and 2 bases at J, leaving 5 bases unmatched. The length of the CDR3 is 15 residues. This clonotype was counted ten times or more. Its target is unknown. The starting material, 2 million PBMCs stored at -80 C, gave rise to the unsorted libraries. The cDNA was produced through 5'RACE with 10-nucleotide random UMIs. TCRdb used MiXCR to reprocess the 5' RACE reads, holding one entry per CDR3 protein. The data contain fewer than 20,000 distinct CDR3 sequences, roughly 15% of them singletons. This sequence originates from a man aged 60 to 69 with HTLV-1-associated myelopathy (HAM/TSP). The sequenced sample was PBMCs. The chain couples TRBV7-6 to TRBJ2-7; 8 bases are shared with TRBD2. CDR3 nucleotide sequence: TGTGCCAGCAGCTTATCGGGGGGGGTAACCTACGAGCAGTACTTC. This gives the protein CASSLSGGVTYEQYF.